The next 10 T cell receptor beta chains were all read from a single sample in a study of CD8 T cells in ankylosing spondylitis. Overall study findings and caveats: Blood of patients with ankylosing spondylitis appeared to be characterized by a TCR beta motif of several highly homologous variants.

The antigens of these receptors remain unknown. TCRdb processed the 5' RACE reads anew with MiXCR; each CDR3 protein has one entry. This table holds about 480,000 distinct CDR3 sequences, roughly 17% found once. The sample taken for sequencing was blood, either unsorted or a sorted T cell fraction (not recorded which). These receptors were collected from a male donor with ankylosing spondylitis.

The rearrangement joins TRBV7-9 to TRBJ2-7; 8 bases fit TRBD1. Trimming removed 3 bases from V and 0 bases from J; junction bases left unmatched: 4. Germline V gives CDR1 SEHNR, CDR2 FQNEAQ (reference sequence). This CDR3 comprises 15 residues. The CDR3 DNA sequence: TGTGCCAGCAGCTTTGGACAGGGAAGCTCCTACGAGCAGTACTTC. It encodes CASSFGQGSSYEQYF.

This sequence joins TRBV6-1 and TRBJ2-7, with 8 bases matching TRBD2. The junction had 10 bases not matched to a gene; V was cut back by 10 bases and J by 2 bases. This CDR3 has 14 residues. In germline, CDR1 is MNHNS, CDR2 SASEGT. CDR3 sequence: CATAHQRGTYEQYF. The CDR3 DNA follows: TGTGCCACCGCCCACCAGCGGGGGACCTACGAGCAGTACTTC.

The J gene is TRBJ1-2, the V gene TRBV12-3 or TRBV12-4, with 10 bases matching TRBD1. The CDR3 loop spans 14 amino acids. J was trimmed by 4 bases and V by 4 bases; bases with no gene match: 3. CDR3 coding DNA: TGTGCCAGCAGTTATGGACAGGGGGGCTATGGCTACACCTTC. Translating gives CASSYGQGGYGYTF.

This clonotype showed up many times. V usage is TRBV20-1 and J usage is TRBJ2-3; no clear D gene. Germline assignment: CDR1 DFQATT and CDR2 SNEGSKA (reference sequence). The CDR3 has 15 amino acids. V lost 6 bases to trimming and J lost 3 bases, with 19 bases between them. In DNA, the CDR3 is TGCAGTGCAGTTCATAATTTTCCTGGGACAGATACGCAGTATTTT. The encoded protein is CSAVHNFPGTDTQYF.

The CDR3 is CASSQPGQGGYGYTF. CDR3 sequence (DNA): TGTGCCAGCAGCCAACCCGGACAGGGAGGATATGGCTACACCTTC. This chain joins TRBV3-1 and TRBJ1-2; 8 nucleotides align to TRBD1. The CDR3 length is 15 residues. Per germline, CDR1 LGHDT and CDR2 YNNKEL (reference sequence). V was pared by 2 bases and J by 5 bases, with 7 bases of the junction left unmatched.

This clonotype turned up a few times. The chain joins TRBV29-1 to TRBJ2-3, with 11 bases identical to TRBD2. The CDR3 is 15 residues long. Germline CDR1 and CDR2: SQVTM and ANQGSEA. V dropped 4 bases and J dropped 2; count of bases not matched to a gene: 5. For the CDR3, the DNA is TGCAGCGTTGTAGGGACTAGCGGTAACACAGATACGCAGTATTTT. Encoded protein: CSVVGTSGNTDTQYF.

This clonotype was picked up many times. CDR3 region: CSARRFGEGTDTQYF. CDR3 sequence (DNA): TGCAGTGCTAGGCGTTTCGGGGAGGGCACAGATACGCAGTATTTT. This chain links TRBV20-1 with TRBJ2-3; D is perhaps TRBD2 (6 bases). The ends were cut back, 3 bases at V and 1 base at J, with 14 bases in the middle. The CDR3 runs to 15 residues. Germline V gene lookup returns CDR1 DFQATT and CDR2 SNEGSKA (reference sequence).

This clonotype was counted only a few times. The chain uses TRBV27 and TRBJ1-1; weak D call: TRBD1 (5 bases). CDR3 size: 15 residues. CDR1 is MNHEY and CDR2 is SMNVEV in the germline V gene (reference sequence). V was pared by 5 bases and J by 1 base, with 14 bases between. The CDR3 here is CASSITRAGNTEAFF. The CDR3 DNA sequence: TGTGCCAGCAGTATAACCAGGGCGGGGAACACTGAAGCTTTCTTT.

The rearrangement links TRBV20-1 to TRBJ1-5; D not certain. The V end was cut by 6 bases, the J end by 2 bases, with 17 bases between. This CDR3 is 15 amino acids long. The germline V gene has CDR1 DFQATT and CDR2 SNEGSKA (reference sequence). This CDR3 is CSANRVDLGNQPQHF. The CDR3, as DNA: TGCAGTGCCAATAGAGTGGACCTGGGCAATCAGCCCCAGCATTTT.

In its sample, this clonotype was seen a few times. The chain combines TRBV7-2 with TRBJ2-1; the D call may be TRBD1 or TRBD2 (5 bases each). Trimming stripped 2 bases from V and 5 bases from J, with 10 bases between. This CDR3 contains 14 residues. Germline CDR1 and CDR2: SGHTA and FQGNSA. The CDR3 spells CASSLSGPNNEQFF. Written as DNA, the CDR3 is TGTGCCAGCAGCTTATCGGGACCTAACAATGAGCAGTTCTTC.